This record concerns one TCR beta chain sequence. This table comes from immunoSEQ multiplex PCR, and its TCRdb copy is limited to in-frame clones, with some not included. The sample yields roughly 260,000 clones, approximately 82% seen once. This entry comes from a study of blood T cell repertoires in COVID-19. The CDR3 runs to 17 residues. J lost 4 bases, V lost 1 base, and 7 bases had no gene match. Germline assignment: CDR1 MGHRA and CDR2 YSYEKL. The sample taken for sequencing was peripheral blood. This TCR came from a young woman with acute or convalescent COVID-19. The chain joins TRBV4-1 to TRBJ2-3; 11 bases line up with TRBD2. The CDR3 nucleotides read TGCGCCAGCAGCCAAGGGTTCGGGACTAGCGGACCAGATACGCAGTATTTT. Translation gives CASSQGFGTSGPDTQYF.